The entry below describes one TCR beta chain. The antigen is undetermined. One end of the junction is discordant with germline, which a read error may explain. cDNA libraries for TCR alpha and TCR beta, carrying sample barcodes and UMIs, came from 5'RACE with constant-segment primers. Each CDR3 protein gets one entry after TCRdb re-called the 5' RACE reads with MiXCR. The table lists 250,000 to 350,000 distinct CDR3 sequences, around 15% of them singletons, with around a fifth in the top ten. This sample was taken from a study of T-cell memory formation after mild COVID-19. Study-wide results and limits: CM and EM subsets held most contracting CD4+ clones; EMRA held CD8+ ones. Balance between CD4 and CD8 was seen in clones contracting day 15 to 85, and a CD4+ lean was seen in later expanders.

The CDR3 contains 18 residues. Germline assignment: CDR1 SGHRS and CDR2 YFSETQ. Sequencing used PBMCs or a T cell subset sorted from them (not recorded which). The V call is TRBV5-1, the J call TRBJ1-6; D ambiguous. The clonotype comes from a man aged 18 to 30 who had mild COVID-19 (a few samples of this study predate the infection). Cell type and time point are not known. The CDR3 here is CAISLGTMTGLPSSPLHF. The CDR3 nucleotides are TGCGCCATCAGCTTGGGAACAATGACGGGTCTCCCCAGCTCACCCCTCCACTTT.